This T cell receptor beta chain was recorded in a study of T cell changes during pregnancy in multiple sclerosis. Germline loops: CDR1 GTSNPN, CDR2 SVGIG (reference sequence). Germline trimming cut 0 bases from V and 2 bases from J; bases unmatched to any gene: 4. This CDR3 spans 17 amino acids. Repertoires were generated with immunoSEQ multiplex PCR, while TCRdb's copy carries only in-frame clones and drops some. This sample has around 47,000 clones, with around 96% found just once. The receptor was isolated from a female donor with multiple sclerosis, enrolled in a pregnancy study. The sample was peripheral blood, taken in the second trimester of pregnancy. The chain couples TRBV30 to TRBJ2-6; 10 bases are shared with TRBD2. This chain's CDR3 is CAWSVSSGRAGANVLTF. CDR3 nucleotides: TGTGCCTGGAGTGTATCCAGCGGGAGGGCTGGGGCCAACGTCCTGACTTTC.